The T cell receptor beta chain described here comes from a study of T cells in women clearing cervical HPV infection. General study findings and limits: A classifier using richness and V gene abundances reached an AUC of more than 0.8. Cases carried less TRBV6-7 than controls: approximately 0.1% versus 0.16%. Each sample's T-cell count was unknown, possibly confounding richness. CIN3+ cases had significantly higher TCR richness than controls; evenness did not differ.

The data were produced by immunoSEQ multiplex PCR, yet TCRdb's version contains in-frame clones alone and is incomplete. This sample lists 30,000 to 35,000 clones; its ten largest clones have roughly 1.4%. V was trimmed by 3 bases and J by 1 base, leaving 6 bases between them. The length of the CDR3 is 13 residues. Per germline, CDR1 LNHNV and CDR2 YYDKDF (reference sequence). Remarks on this clone: Its cognate antigen is unknown. The read ends 3 residues before the CDR3 terminus; that terminus is restored from the germline J gene.

The origin of this receptor is a woman aged 18 to 75 with a cervical HPV16 infection that either progressed to CIN3+ or cleared (not recorded which). The sample was blood buffy coat. The rearrangement links TRBV15 to TRBJ1-1; D call uncertain. The CDR3 is CATSRNRNTEAFF. CDR3 DNA (partial): TGTGCCACCAGCAGGAACAGGAACACTGAA.